This passage covers 7 T cell receptor beta chains from one sample sequenced in a study of blood T cells in healthy people across ages. Primers used in a second PCR of about 6 to 12 cycles were a sample-barcoded 5' primer and a J-beta primer mix. TCRdb fed the 5' RACE reads into MiXCR, producing one record per CDR3 protein. The sample lists about 1.6 million distinct CDR3 sequences; 30% to 40% were seen once. The source material was blood. Every receptor here comes from a woman aged 25 to 45 in good health.

The chain recombines TRBV6-1 with TRBJ2-3; D call uncertain. V lost 2 bases to trimming and J lost 2 bases, with 14 bases between them. Germline values: CDR1 MNHNS, CDR2 SASEGT. CDR3 length equals 16 residues. The CDR3 protein is CASSEWAEQYTDTQYF. CDR3 coding DNA: TGTGCCAGCAGTGAATGGGCAGAGCAATACACAGATACGCAGTATTTT.

This sequence joins TRBV20-1 and TRBJ2-1; a weak D match, TRBD2 (5 bases). CDR1 and CDR2 (germline): DFQATT, SNEGSKA (reference sequence). CDR3 length: 17 amino acids. Trimming cost V 1 base and J 3 bases, with 19 bases left between them. The CDR3, as DNA: TGCAGTGCTAGAGGGGAATGGAAAATAGCGCTCTACAATGAGCAGTTCTTC. Its translation: CSARGEWKIALYNEQFF.

V gene TRBV6-5 combines with J gene TRBJ2-5; tentatively, D is TRBD1 (5 bases). The germline gives CDR1 MNHEY, CDR2 SVGAGI. CDR3 length: 18 amino acids. Between the trimmed V and J ends, which lost 3 bases and 2 bases, there was a span of 22 bases. The CDR3 reads CASSYQFQAGMGQETQYF. CDR3 sequence (DNA): TGTGCCAGCAGTTATCAATTTCAGGCAGGGATGGGGCAAGAGACCCAGTACTTC.

This clonotype occurred once. The chain joins TRBV27 to TRBJ2-1, with a tentative D call TRBD1 (5 bases). CDR3 length equals 12 residues. CDR1 and CDR2 from the germline V gene are MNHEY and SMNVEV (reference sequence). With 2 bases removed from V and 9 bases from J, the gap between germline ends came to 8 bases. The CDR3 is CASSLPGIEQFF. The CDR3 DNA reads as TGTGCCAGCAGTTTACCAGGGATTGAGCAGTTCTTC.

This rearrangement joins TRBV6-1 to TRBJ2-4; D ambiguous. V was trimmed by 7 bases and J by 0 bases, leaving 19 bases between them. Looked up from germline, CDR1 is MNHNS and CDR2 is SASEGT. CDR3 length equals 17 residues. The CDR3 loop is CASTQTLPALAKNIQYF. DNA of the CDR3: TGTGCCAGCACTCAGACCCTCCCGGCTCTAGCCAAAAACATTCAGTACTTC.

CDR3: CASSSTTRSRAAEQFF. The DNA for the CDR3 is TGTGCCAGCAGTTCGACGACTCGGTCGCGAGCGGCTGAGCAGTTCTTC. The chain uses TRBV6-5 and TRBJ2-1; D might be TRBD2 (5 bases). V gave up 4 bases and J gave up 9 bases, with 22 bases separating them. There are 16 residues in the CDR3. Germline CDR1 MNHEY, CDR2 SVGAGI.

This clonotype was recorded a few times. The chain combines TRBV20-1 with TRBJ1-1; no clear D. This CDR3 spans 13 amino acids. Germline-derived CDR1 and CDR2 are DFQATT and SNEGSKA (reference sequence). The V end lost 1 base, the J end lost 5 bases, and 11 bases lay between the germline ends. The CDR3 nucleotides read TGCAGTGCTAGAGGGTTCGTAAGGACTGAAGCTTTCTTT. Translating gives CSARGFVRTEAFF.